Below are 27 T cell receptor beta chains sequenced from a single sample in a study of radiotherapy plus CTLA-4 blockade in lung cancer. Profiling relied on immunoSEQ multiplex PCR, and the TCRdb table lists in-frame clones only, not all of them. The sample holds about 45,000 clones, approximately 62% seen once. The specimen was peripheral blood, collected from a patient treated with radiotherapy plus ipilimumab. The receptors derive from a human donor with non-small cell lung cancer who had a partial response to radiotherapy plus ipilimumab.

This rearrangement joins TRBV11-1 to TRBJ2-7; D gene uncertain. Germline lookup yields CDR1 SGHAT and CDR2 FQDESV (reference sequence). This CDR3 has 11 residues. V was clipped by 8 bases and J by 6 bases, with 11 bases between them. CDR3 sequence: CASANTGEQYF. In nucleotides, the CDR3 is TGTGCCAGCGCTAATACGGGCGAGCAGTACTTC.

This chain uses TRBV7-2 with TRBJ2-1; 7 bases match TRBD1. V was pared by 5 bases and J by 1 base, with 5 bases of the junction left unmatched. CDR3 length equals 15 residues. The germline gives CDR1 SGHTA, CDR2 FQGNSA. This CDR3 is CASSRTGVSYNEQFF. The CDR3 DNA reads TGTGCCAGCAGCCGAACAGGGGTGTCCTACAATGAGCAGTTCTTC.

This clone was seen a handful of times. In nucleotides, the CDR3 is TGTGCCAGCAGCCTACGGACAGGGCAGGTTGAAAAACTGTTTTTT. Translating gives CASSLRTGQVEKLFF. The chain joins TRBV5-4 to TRBJ1-4, with TRBD1 matching 8 bases. The CDR3 runs 15 residues. Germline CDR1 reads SGHNT; CDR2 reads YYREEE (reference sequence). Trimming cost V 4 bases and J 7 bases; bases outside gene matches: 9.

The CDR3 sequence is CASGLGGYGYTF. The CDR3 bases are TGTGCTAGTGGTTTGGGCGGCTATGGCTACACCTTC. V gene TRBV12-5 combines with J gene TRBJ1-2; D gene ambiguous. Trimming took 1 base from V and 4 from J, leaving 4 bases between them. The germline gives CDR1 LGHNT, CDR2 FRNRAP. The CDR3 extends over 12 amino acids.

This clone was counted between two and nine times. The rearrangement joins TRBV19 to TRBJ2-5; TRBD1 aligns across 9 bases. The V and J ends lost 5 bases and 5 bases, in that order; junction bases with no gene match: 6. CDR1 is LNHDA and CDR2 is SQIVND in the germline V gene (reference sequence). This CDR3 has 14 amino acids. The CDR3 here is CASSSGQGTETQYF. The CDR3 nucleotides read TGTGCCAGTAGTTCAGGACAGGGGACGGAGACCCAGTACTTC.

The count of this clone is one. V usage is TRBV18 and J usage is TRBJ1-5, with a weak D call TRBD1 (6 bases). In germline, CDR1 is KGHSH, CDR2 LQKENI. V lost 5 bases, J lost 6 bases, and 11 bases lay in between. The CDR3 sequence is 13 residues long. For the CDR3, the DNA is TGTGCCAGCTCAGCACAAGGGGGTCAGCCCCAGCATTTT. Protein product: CASSAQGGQPQHF.

The chain is built from TRBV19 and TRBJ1-1, with 8 positions matching TRBD1. Germline V lookup: CDR1 LNHDA, CDR2 SQIVND (reference sequence). CDR3 length: 13 amino acids. For the CDR3, the DNA is TGTGGGAGCGGACAGGGATCGAACACTGAAGCTTTCTTT. Residues: CGSGQGSNTEAFF.

The chain recombines TRBV7-8 with TRBJ2-2, with 7 bases identical to TRBD1. J was trimmed by 5 bases and V by 5 bases; bases with no gene match: 8. The germline gives CDR1 SGHVS, CDR2 FQNEAQ. This CDR3 region has 15 residues. The CDR3 bases are TGTGCCAGCAGCAACAGGGGTATGGGAACCGGGGAGCTGTTTTTT. It encodes CASSNRGMGTGELFF.

In this sample, this clone turned up many times. V and J are TRBV21-1 and TRBJ1-2; the D call TRBD1 from the table was never checked on the DNA. TRBV21-1 is a recognized pseudogene. There are 16 residues in the CDR3. The CDR3 sequence: CASSKGFAGYVWGYTF. The CDR3 DNA is TGTGCCAGCAGCAAAGGATTTGCAGGATATGTATGGGGCTACACCTTC.

This clone was observed once. The CDR3 nucleotides read TGTGCCAGCTCATTCGTCTCGCTAGTTAACACCGGGGAGCTGTTTTTT. Translation gives CASSFVSLVNTGELFF. The chain has TRBV18 and TRBJ2-2; no clear D. The germline gives CDR1 KGHSH, CDR2 LQKENI. V lost 5 bases and J lost 2, with 15 bases in between. The CDR3 runs to 16 residues.

A few counts support this clone. This chain joins TRBV19 and TRBJ1-2; no definite D call. The CDR3 extends over 14 amino acids. V was shortened by 6 bases and J by 4 bases, with 15 bases between the two germline ends. In germline, CDR1 is LNHDA, CDR2 SQIVND (reference sequence). CDR3 region: CASSWRERGYGYTF. In nucleotides, the CDR3 is TGTGCCAGTAGCTGGAGGGAGCGGGGCTATGGCTACACCTTC. Filled out from reference TRBV19 and TRBJ1-2, the complete variable domain reads DGGITQSPKYLFRKEGQNVTLSCEQNLNHDAMYWYRQDPGQGLRLIYYSQIVNDFQKGDIAEGYSVSREKKESFPLTVTSAQKNPTAFYLCASSWRERGYGYTFGSGTRLTVV.

The table lists this clone with a count of one. This chain connects TRBV29-1 to TRBJ1-1; 9 bases map to TRBD1. V lost 4 bases, J lost 1 base, and 10 bases stayed unmatched. Germline CDR1 is SQVTM and CDR2 is ANQGSEA. The CDR3 length is 16 residues. CDR3 in DNA: TGCAGCGTTGTGGAACAGGGGGCGGTTTGGAACACTGAAGCTTTCTTT. Residues: CSVVEQGAVWNTEAFF.

The J gene is TRBJ1-1, the V gene TRBV10-3, with 9 positions matching TRBD1. With V trimmed by 2 bases and J by 8 bases, 0 bases remained unmatched. CDR1 is ENHRY and CDR2 is SYGVKD in the germline V gene. This CDR3 is 12 amino acids long. The CDR3 is CAISEGTGEAFF. The CDR3 DNA reads as TGTGCCATCAGTGAGGGGACAGGGGAAGCTTTCTTT.

This clone was picked up a small number of times. The V and J genes are TRBV29-1 and TRBJ2-5, with D possibly TRBD1 on 6 matching bases. The CDR3 extends over 12 amino acids. V dropped 5 bases and J dropped 5 bases, with 12 bases sitting between them. Per germline, CDR1 SQVTM and CDR2 ANQGSEA. The CDR3 loop reads CSVLTGMETQYF. The CDR3 nucleotides read TGCAGCGTTCTTACAGGGATGGAGACCCAGTACTTC.

V and J are TRBV19 and TRBJ1-2, with 8 bases that match TRBD1. The CDR3 loop spans 15 amino acids. Germline V gene lookup returns CDR1 LNHDA and CDR2 SQIVND (reference sequence). After removal of 5 bases from V and 2 bases from J, the junction contained 7 bases not matched to a gene. CDR3: CASSVTGDRNYGYTF. The DNA of the CDR3 is TGTGCCAGTAGTGTGACAGGGGACAGGAACTATGGCTACACCTTC.

J is TRBJ2-3 and V is TRBV19; TRBD2 matches at 8 bases. V shed 6 bases and J 0 bases; nucleotides not matched to a gene: 5. CDR1 is LNHDA, CDR2 SQIVND, per germline (reference sequence). The CDR3 runs 15 residues. The CDR3 DNA follows: TGTGCCAGTAGATTAGCGGGGCGGAGCACAGATACGCAGTATTTT. Its translation: CASRLAGRSTDTQYF. The variable domain in full, with the rest retrieved from reference TRBV19 and TRBJ2-3, is DGGITQSPKYLFRKEGQNVTLSCEQNLNHDAMYWYRQDPGQGLRLIYYSQIVNDFQKGDIAEGYSVSREKKESFPLTVTSAQKNPTAFYLCASRLAGRSTDTQYFGPGTRLTVL.

The V gene is TRBV30, the J gene TRBJ2-5; 8 bases map to TRBD1. V shed 5 bases and J 2 bases; nucleotides not matched to a gene: 7. This CDR3 contains 14 residues. Germline V lookup: CDR1 GTSNPN, CDR2 SVGIG (reference sequence). CDR3 DNA sequence: TGTGCCTGGGACAGGGGAACTGGGCAAGAGACCCAGTACTTC. Residues: CAWDRGTGQETQYF.

The rearrangement joins TRBV9 to TRBJ1-1; the D gene is possibly TRBD1 (6 bases). Germline CDR1 reads SGDLS; CDR2 reads YYNGEE. The V gene lost 3 bases and the J gene lost 10 bases, with 16 bases spanning the gap. The CDR3 length is 13 residues. DNA of the CDR3: TGTGCCAGCAGCGCCGGACAGCTCGAACCAGCTTTCTTT. Protein sequence: CASSAGQLEPAFF. Full variable domain (missing parts from reference TRBV9 and TRBJ1-1): DSGVTQTPKHLITATGQRVTLRCSPRSGDLSVYWYQQSLDQGLQFLIQYYNGEERAKGNILERFSAQQFPDLHSELNLSSLELGDSALYFCASSAGQLEPAFFGQGTRLTVV.

This rearrangement joins TRBV19 to TRBJ2-7; D is perhaps TRBD2 (5 bases). The germline V gene encodes CDR1 LNHDA and CDR2 SQIVND (reference sequence). This CDR3 has 13 amino acids. Trimming stripped 3 bases from V and 3 bases from J, with 9 bases between. CDR3 amino acids: CASSMARDYEQYF. The CDR3 coding sequence is TGTGCCAGTAGTATGGCCCGGGACTACGAGCAGTACTTC. Full variable domain (remainder filled in from reference TRBV19 and TRBJ2-7): DGGITQSPKYLFRKEGQNVTLSCEQNLNHDAMYWYRQDPGQGLRLIYYSQIVNDFQKGDIAEGYSVSREKKESFPLTVTSAQKNPTAFYLCASSMARDYEQYFGPGTRLTVT.

The chain recombines TRBV14 with TRBJ2-7, with no clear D. CDR3 length: 15 amino acids. Germline V gene lookup returns CDR1 SGHDN and CDR2 FVKESK. V was clipped by 4 bases and J by 2 bases, with 15 bases between them. CDR3 coding DNA: TGTGCCAGCAGCCTCGAAAGACACCCCACCTACGAGCAGTACTTC. Translated, it gives CASSLERHPTYEQYF.

The table lists this clone with a few counts. The chain employs TRBV7-9 and TRBJ1-1; no firm D call. The V and J ends lost 3 bases and 8 bases respectively, with 10 bases between them. Looked up from germline, CDR1 is SEHNR and CDR2 is FQNEAQ (reference sequence). The CDR3 runs to 12 residues. CDR3 sequence: CASSFGGGEAFF. In DNA, the CDR3 is TGTGCCAGCAGCTTTGGAGGAGGAGAAGCTTTCTTT.

This clone has only one observation. The rearrangement uses TRBV27 and TRBJ2-1, with a tentative D call TRBD2 (6 bases). V dropped 5 bases and J dropped 5 bases, with 16 bases sitting between them. The CDR3 contains 15 residues. Germline CDR1 reads MNHEY; CDR2 reads SMNVEV (reference sequence). The CDR3 nucleotides read TGTGCCAGCAGTCTCAGCCGGGGGACGGACAATGAGCAGTTCTTC. Translated: CASSLSRGTDNEQFF.

V and J are TRBV9 and TRBJ2-3; the D gene is possibly TRBD1 (6 bases). CDR1 is SGDLS and CDR2 is YYNGEE in the germline V gene. This CDR3 has 15 residues. V lost 4 bases to trimming and J lost 5 bases, with 17 bases between them. Here the CDR3 reads CASSSQGRGGDTQYF. The CDR3 DNA is TGTGCCAGCAGCTCCCAGGGCAGGGGTGGAGATACGCAGTATTTT. Using reference TRBV9 and TRBJ2-3 for the parts outside the CDR3, the full variable domain is DSGVTQTPKHLITATGQRVTLRCSPRSGDLSVYWYQQSLDQGLQFLIQYYNGEERAKGNILERFSAQQFPDLHSELNLSSLELGDSALYFCASSSQGRGGDTQYFGPGTRLTVL.

This clone has only one observation. The gene calls are TRBV2 and TRBJ2-3; D is perhaps TRBD2 (5 bases). Germline-derived CDR1 and CDR2 are SNHLY and FYNNEI. The CDR3 has 14 amino acids. V shed 7 bases and J shed 6 bases, with 17 bases lying between them. The CDR3 sequence: CASTSRTPVDTQYF. The CDR3 nucleotides are TGTGCCAGCACCTCCCGGACTCCCGTCGATACGCAGTATTTT.

This chain connects TRBV7-2 to TRBJ2-2, with 9 bases matching TRBD2. Trimming at V came to 3 bases and at J to 7 bases, leaving 9 bases not matched to a gene. CDR3 size: 16 residues. The germline V gene encodes CDR1 SGHTA and CDR2 FQGNSA. The CDR3 region has the DNA TGTGCCAGCAGCTTTGTGGCGGGAGGGCCTTTCGGGGAGCTGTTTTTT. Translation: CASSFVAGGPFGELFF.

The chain combines TRBV6-5 with TRBJ2-7, with D possibly matching TRBD1 (7 bases). Germline assignment: CDR1 MNHEY and CDR2 SVGAGI. Between the trimmed V and J ends, which lost 1 base and 5 bases, there was a span of 12 bases. The CDR3 has 14 residues. The CDR3 nucleotides are TGTGCCAGCAGTTACTTCCAGGGGGGCGACGAGCAGTACTTC. Its translation: CASSYFQGGDEQYF.

This clone has a handful of counts. The chain carries TRBV5-4 and TRBJ1-3; no definite D call. CDR1 is SGHNT and CDR2 is YYREEE in the germline V gene (reference sequence). This CDR3 has 15 residues. Trimming shortened V by 2 bases and J by 0 bases, and 9 bases separated the two germline ends. CDR3 sequence: CASSLDGLSGNTIYF. The CDR3 DNA sequence: TGTGCCAGCAGCTTAGATGGCCTCTCTGGAAACACCATATATTTT.